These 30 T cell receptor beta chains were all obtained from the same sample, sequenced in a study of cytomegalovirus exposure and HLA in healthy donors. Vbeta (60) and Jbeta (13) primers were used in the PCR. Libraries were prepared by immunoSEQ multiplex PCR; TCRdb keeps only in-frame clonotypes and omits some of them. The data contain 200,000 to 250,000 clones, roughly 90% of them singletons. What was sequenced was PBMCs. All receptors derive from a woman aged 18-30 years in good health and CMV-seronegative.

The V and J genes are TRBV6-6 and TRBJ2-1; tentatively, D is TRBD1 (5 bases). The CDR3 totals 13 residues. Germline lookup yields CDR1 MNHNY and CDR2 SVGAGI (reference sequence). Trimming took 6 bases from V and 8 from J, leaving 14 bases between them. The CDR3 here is CASSSSRVDEQFF. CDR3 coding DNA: TGTGCCAGCAGCAGCTCCAGGGTTGATGAGCAGTTCTTC.

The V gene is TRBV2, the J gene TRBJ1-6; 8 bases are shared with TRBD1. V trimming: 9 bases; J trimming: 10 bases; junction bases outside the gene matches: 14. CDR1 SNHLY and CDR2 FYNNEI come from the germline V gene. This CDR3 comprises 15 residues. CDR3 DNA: TGTGCCAGACGACAGGGGAAGATCCCTTTCTCACCCCTCCACTTT. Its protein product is CARRQGKIPFSPLHF.

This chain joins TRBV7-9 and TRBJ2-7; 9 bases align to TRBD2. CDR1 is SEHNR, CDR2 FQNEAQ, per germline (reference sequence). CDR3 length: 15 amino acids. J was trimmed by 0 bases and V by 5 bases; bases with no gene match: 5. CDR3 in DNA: TGTGCCAGCAGCCCTTGGACTAGCGCCTCCTACGAGCAGTACTTC. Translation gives CASSPWTSASYEQYF.

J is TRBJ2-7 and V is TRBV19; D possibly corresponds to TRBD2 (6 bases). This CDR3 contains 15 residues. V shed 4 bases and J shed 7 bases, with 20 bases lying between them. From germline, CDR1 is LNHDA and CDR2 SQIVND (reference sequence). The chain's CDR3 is CASSTGDSREGEQYF. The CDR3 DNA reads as TGTGCCAGTAGTACTGGGGACTCCCGTGAAGGGGAGCAGTACTTC.

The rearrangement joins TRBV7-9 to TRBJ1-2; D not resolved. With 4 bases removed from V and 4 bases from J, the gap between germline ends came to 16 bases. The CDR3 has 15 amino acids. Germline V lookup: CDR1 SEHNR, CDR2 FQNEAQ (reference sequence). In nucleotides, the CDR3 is TGTGCCAGCAGCTCCCGGGAAACGGGGAGCTATGGCTACACCTTC. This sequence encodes CASSSRETGSYGYTF.

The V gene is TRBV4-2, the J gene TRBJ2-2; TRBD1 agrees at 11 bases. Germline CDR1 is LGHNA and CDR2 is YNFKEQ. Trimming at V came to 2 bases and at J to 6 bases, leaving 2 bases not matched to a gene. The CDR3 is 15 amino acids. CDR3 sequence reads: CASSQPGQGAGELFF. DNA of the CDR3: TGTGCCAGCAGCCAACCGGGACAGGGGGCCGGGGAGCTGTTTTTT.

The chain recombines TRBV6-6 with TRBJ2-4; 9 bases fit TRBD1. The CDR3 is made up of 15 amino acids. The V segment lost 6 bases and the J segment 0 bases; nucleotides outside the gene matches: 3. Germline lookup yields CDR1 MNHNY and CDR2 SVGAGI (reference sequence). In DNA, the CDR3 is TGTGCCAGCAGCCGGGACAGGGAAGCCAAAAACATTCAGTACTTC. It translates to CASSRDREAKNIQYF.

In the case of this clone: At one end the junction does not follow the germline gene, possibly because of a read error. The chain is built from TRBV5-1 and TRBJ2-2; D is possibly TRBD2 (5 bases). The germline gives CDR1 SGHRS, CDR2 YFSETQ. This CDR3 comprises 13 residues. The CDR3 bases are TGCGCCGGCAGCTTGGACTACACCGGGGAGCTGTTTTTT. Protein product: CAGSLDYTGELFF.

Written as DNA, the CDR3 is TGTGCCAGCAGCTTAGACTATCGGGACACTGAAGCTTTCTTT. Translated, it gives CASSLDYRDTEAFF. The chain is built from TRBV7-8 and TRBJ1-1; the D is unclear. The germline V gene has CDR1 SGHVS and CDR2 FQNEAQ. This CDR3 comprises 14 residues. V was clipped by 1 base and J by 3 bases, with 9 bases between them. Full variable domain (remainder filled in from reference TRBV7-8 and TRBJ1-1): GAGVSQSPRYKVAKRGQDVALRCDPISGHVSLFWYQQALGQGPEFLTYFQNEAQLDKSGLPSDRFFAERPEGSVSTLKIQRTQQEDSAVYLCASSLDYRDTEAFFGQGTRLTVV.

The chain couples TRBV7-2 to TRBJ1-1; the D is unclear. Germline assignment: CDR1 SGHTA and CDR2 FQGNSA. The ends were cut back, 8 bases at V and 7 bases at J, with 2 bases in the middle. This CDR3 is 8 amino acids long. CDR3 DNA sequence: TGTGCCAGCCGTGAAGCTTTCTTT. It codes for CASREAFF. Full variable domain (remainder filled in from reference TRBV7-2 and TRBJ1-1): GAGVSQSPSNKVTEKGKDVELRCDPISGHTALYWYRQSLGQGLEFLIYFQGNSAPDKSGLPSDRFSAERTGGSVSTLTIQRTQQEDSAVYLCASREAFFGQGTRLTVV.

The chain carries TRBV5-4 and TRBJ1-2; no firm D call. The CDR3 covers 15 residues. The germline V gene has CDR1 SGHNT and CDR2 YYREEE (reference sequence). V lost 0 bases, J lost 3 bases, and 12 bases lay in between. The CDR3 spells CASSLDLMGYYGYTF. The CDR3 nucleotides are TGTGCCAGCAGCTTGGACCTCATGGGCTACTATGGCTACACCTTC.

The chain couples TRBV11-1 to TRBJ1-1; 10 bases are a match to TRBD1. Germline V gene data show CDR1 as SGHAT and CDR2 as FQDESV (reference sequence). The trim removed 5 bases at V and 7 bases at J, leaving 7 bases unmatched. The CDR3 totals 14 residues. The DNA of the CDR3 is TGTGCCAGCAGCCTCGGACAGGGGGTAGGTGAAGCTTTCTTT. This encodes CASSLGQGVGEAFF.

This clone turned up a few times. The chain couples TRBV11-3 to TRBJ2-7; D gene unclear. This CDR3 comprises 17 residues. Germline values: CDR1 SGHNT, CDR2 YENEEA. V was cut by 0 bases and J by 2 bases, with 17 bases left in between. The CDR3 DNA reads TGTGCCAGCAGCTTAGATCCCCCCCGCGCGCCCACCTACGAGCAGTACTTC. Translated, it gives CASSLDPPRAPTYEQYF.

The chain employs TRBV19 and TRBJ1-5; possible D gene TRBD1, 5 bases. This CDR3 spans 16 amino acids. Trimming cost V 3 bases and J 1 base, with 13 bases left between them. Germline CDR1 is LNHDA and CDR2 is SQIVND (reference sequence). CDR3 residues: CASSMFRGRSNQPQHF. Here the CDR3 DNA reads TGTGCCAGTAGTATGTTTAGGGGAAGAAGCAATCAGCCCCAGCATTTT. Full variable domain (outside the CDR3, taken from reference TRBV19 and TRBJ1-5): DGGITQSPKYLFRKEGQNVTLSCEQNLNHDAMYWYRQDPGQGLRLIYYSQIVNDFQKGDIAEGYSVSREKKESFPLTVTSAQKNPTAFYLCASSMFRGRSNQPQHFGDGTRLSIL.

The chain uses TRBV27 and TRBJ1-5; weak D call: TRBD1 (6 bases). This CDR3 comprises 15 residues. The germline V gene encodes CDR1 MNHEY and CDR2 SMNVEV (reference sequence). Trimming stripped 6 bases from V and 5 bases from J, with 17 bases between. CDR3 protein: CASSPLTGRDQPQHF. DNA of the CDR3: TGTGCCAGCAGCCCGCTGACAGGCAGGGATCAGCCCCAGCATTTT.

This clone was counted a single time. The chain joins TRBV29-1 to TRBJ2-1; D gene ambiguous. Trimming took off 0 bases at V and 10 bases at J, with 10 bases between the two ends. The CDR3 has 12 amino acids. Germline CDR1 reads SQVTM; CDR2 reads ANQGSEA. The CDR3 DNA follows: TGCAGCGTTGAAGATTTTAGCTGGGAGCAGTTCTTC. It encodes CSVEDFSWEQFF.

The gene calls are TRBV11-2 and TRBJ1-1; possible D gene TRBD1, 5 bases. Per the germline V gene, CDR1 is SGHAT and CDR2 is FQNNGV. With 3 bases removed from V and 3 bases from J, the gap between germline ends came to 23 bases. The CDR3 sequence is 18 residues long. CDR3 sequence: CASSFSRILPGGDTEAFF. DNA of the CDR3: TGTGCCAGCAGCTTCTCCCGCATCCTCCCCGGAGGGGACACTGAAGCTTTCTTT.

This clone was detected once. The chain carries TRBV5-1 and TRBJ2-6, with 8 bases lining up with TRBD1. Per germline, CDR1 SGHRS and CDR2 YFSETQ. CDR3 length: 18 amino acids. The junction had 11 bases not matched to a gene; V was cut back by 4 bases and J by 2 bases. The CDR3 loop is CASSRRRAGGTGANVLTF. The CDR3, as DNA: TGCGCCAGCAGCAGACGCCGGGCAGGGGGCACTGGGGCCAACGTCCTGACTTTC.

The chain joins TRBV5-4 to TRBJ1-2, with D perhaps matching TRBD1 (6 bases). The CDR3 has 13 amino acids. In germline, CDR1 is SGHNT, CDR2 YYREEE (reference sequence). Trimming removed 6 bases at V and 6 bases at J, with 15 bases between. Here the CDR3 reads CASTLGAGDGYTF. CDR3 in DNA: TGTGCCAGCACCCTTGGGGCAGGGGATGGCTACACCTTC.

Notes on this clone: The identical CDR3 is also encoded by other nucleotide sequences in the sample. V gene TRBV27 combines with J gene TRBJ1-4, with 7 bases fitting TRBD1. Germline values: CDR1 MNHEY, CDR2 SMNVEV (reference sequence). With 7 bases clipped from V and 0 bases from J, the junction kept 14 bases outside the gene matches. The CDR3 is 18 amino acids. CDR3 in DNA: TGTGCCAGCACCTCGCTCAGGGGGTCCCTTGCAACTAATGAAAAACTGTTTTTT. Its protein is CASTSLRGSLATNEKLFF.

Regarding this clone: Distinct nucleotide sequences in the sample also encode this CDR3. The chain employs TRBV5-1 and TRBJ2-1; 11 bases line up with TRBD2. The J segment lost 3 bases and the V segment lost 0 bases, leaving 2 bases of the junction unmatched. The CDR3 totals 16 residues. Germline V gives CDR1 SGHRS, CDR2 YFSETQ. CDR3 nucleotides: TGCGCCAGCAGCTTGGGACTAGCGGGGAGCTACAATGAGCAGTTCTTC. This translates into CASSLGLAGSYNEQFF. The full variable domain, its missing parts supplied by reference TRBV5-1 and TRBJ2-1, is KAGVTQTPRYLIKTRGQQVTLSCSPISGHRSVSWYQQTPGQGLQFLFEYFSETQRNKGNFPGRFSGRQFSNSRSEMNVSTLELGDSALYLCASSLGLAGSYNEQFFGPGTRLTVL.

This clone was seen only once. CDR3 sequence reads: CASSLGRAGNTIYF. The CDR3 DNA reads TGTGCCAGCAGCTTAGGTCGGGCTGGAAACACCATATATTTT. The rearrangement uses TRBV7-9 and TRBJ1-3; no clear D. V shed 1 base and J shed 2 bases, with 6 bases lying between them. The CDR3 runs to 14 residues. Germline CDR1 reads SEHNR; CDR2 reads FQNEAQ (reference sequence).

This CDR3 reads CASTPTSGSSDTQYF. DNA of the CDR3: TGTGCCAGCACCCCGACTAGCGGGAGTTCAGATACGCAGTATTTT. The rearrangement uses TRBV6-5 and TRBJ2-3, with TRBD2 matching 12 bases. This CDR3 is 15 amino acids long. V lost 7 bases and J lost 4; bases outside the gene matches: 6. CDR1 is MNHEY and CDR2 is SVGAGI in the germline V gene.

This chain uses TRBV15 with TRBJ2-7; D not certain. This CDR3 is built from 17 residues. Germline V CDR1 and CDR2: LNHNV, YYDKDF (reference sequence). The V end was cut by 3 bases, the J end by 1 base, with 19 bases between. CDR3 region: CATSSVYGELPSYEQYF. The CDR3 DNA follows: TGTGCCACCAGCAGTGTTTATGGTGAACTCCCATCCTACGAGCAGTACTTC.

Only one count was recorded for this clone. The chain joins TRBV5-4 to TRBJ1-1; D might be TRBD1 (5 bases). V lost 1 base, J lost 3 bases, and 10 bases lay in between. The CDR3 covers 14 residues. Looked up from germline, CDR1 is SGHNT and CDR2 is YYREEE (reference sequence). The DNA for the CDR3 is TGTGCCAGCAGCTTGTTCATAGGGGACACTGAAGCTTTCTTT. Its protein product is CASSLFIGDTEAFF.

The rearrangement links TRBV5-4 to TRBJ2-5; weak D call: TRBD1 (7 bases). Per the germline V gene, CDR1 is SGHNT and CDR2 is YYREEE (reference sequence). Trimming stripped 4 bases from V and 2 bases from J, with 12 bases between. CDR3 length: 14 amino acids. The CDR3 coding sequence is TGTGCCAGCAGCCTGCAGGGGGGACAAGAGACCCAGTACTTC. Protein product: CASSLQGGQETQYF.

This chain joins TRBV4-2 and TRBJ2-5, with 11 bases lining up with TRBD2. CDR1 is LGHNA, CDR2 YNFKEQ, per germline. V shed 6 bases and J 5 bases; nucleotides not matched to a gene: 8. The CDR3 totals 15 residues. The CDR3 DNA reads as TGTGCCAGCAGTCACCTAGCGGGAGGACGGGAGACCCAGTACTTC. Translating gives CASSHLAGGRETQYF.

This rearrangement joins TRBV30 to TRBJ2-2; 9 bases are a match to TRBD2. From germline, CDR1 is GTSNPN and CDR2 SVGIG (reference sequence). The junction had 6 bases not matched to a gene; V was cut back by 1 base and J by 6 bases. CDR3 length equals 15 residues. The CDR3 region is CAWSGVAGVAGELFF. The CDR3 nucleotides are TGTGCCTGGAGTGGGGTAGCGGGAGTGGCCGGGGAGCTGTTTTTT.

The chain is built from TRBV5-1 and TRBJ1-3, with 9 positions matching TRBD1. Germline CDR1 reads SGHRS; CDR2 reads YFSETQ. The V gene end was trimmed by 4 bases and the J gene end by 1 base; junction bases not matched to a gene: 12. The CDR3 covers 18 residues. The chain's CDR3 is CASSHLAGTGKSGNTIYF. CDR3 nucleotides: TGCGCCAGCAGCCATCTCGCCGGGACAGGGAAGTCTGGAAACACCATATATTTT.

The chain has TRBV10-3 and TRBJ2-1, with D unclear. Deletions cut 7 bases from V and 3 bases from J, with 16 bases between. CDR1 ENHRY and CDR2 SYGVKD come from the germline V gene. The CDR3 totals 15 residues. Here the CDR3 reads CAITESPTNYNEQFF. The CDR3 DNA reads TGTGCCATCACCGAATCCCCTACCAACTACAATGAGCAGTTCTTC.